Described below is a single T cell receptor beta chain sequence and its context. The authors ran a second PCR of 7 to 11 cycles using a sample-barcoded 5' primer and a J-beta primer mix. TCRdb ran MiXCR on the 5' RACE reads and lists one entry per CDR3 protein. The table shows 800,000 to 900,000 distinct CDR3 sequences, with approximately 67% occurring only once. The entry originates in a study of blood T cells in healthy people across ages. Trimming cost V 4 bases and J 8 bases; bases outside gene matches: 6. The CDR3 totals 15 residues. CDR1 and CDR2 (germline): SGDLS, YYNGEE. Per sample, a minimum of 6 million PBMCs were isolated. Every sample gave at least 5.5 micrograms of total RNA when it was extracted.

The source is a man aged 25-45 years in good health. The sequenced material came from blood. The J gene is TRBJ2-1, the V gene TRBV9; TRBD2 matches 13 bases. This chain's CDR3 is CASSRTSGGLDEQFF. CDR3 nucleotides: TGTGCCAGCAGCCGGACTAGCGGGGGACTCGATGAGCAGTTCTTC. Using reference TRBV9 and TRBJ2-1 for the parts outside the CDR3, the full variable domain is DSGVTQTPKHLITATGQRVTLRCSPRSGDLSVYWYQQSLDQGLQFLIQYYNGEERAKGNILERFSAQQFPDLHSELNLSSLELGDSALYFCASSRTSGGLDEQFFGPGTRLTVL.